The 28 T cell receptor beta chains presented below share a single source sample, sequenced in a study of vaccination effects on CD4 cells after COVID-19. Antigens of these TCRs are unknown. ViraFEST used viral peptide pools to expand antigen-specific CD4+ T cells before sequencing. When about ten days of culture had elapsed, CD4+ T cells were isolated. The person had a PCR-confirmed SARS-CoV-2 infection during March to December 2020. The vaccine given was either BNT162b2 or mRNA-1273, in two doses. Libraries were prepared by immunoSEQ multiplex PCR; TCRdb keeps only in-frame clonotypes and omits some of them. The sample carries approximately 16,000 clones, roughly 80% recorded once. The sample here was CD4+ T cells from PBMCs cultured with HCoV-NL63 spike peptides, taken after COVID-19 vaccination. The receptors here all came from a human donor who had a prior SARS-CoV-2 infection.

This rearrangement joins TRBV15 to TRBJ2-7; D gene unclear. The CDR3 runs 15 residues. The germline gives CDR1 LNHNV, CDR2 YYDKDF (reference sequence). Trimming pared 0 bases from V and 3 bases from J, leaving 12 bases between. The CDR3 sequence is CATSRDRYRFYEQYF. In nucleotides, the CDR3 is TGTGCCACCAGCAGAGATAGGTACAGATTCTACGAGCAGTACTTC.

The chain has TRBV18 and TRBJ1-5; maybe TRBD1 (6 bases). The length of the CDR3 is 16 residues. V lost 3 bases and J 4 bases, leaving 16 bases between the germline ends. Looked up from germline, CDR1 is KGHSH and CDR2 is LQKENI. The CDR3 nucleotides are TGTGCCAGCTCACCGGGATTGAGGGGGGGGAATCAGCCCCAGCATTTT. Translating gives CASSPGLRGGNQPQHF. The full variable domain, rest sourced from reference TRBV18 and TRBJ1-5, is NAGVMQNPRHLVRRRGQEARLRCSPMKGHSHVYWYRQLPEEGLKFMVYLQKENIIDESGMPKERFSAEFPKEGPSILRIQQVVRGDSAAYFCASSPGLRGGNQPQHFGDGTRLSIL.

V usage is TRBV3-1 (or the pseudogene TRBV3-2) and J usage is TRBJ2-5; D possibly uses TRBD1 or TRBD2 (6 bases each). Trimming shortened V by 0 bases and J by 5 bases, and 22 bases separated the two germline ends. Germline CDR1 and CDR2: LGHDT and YNNKEL (reference sequence). The CDR3 runs 18 residues. The CDR3 coding sequence is TGTGCCAGCAGCCAAGATTTGCCGGGGTGGGGGGCTCTTGAGACCCAGTACTTC. Protein sequence: CASSQDLPGWGALETQYF.

J is TRBJ2-7 and V is TRBV11-2; D gene uncertain. CDR1 is SGHAT, CDR2 FQNNGV, per germline. The CDR3 consists of 15 residues. Trimming left V 0 bases short and J 5 bases short, with 14 bases between. The CDR3 DNA is TGTGCCAGCAGCTTAGATTGGTCTAGTTACGACGAGCAGTACTTC. This translates into CASSLDWSSYDEQYF.

This clone showed up just a few times. This rearrangement joins TRBV7-9 to TRBJ1-2, with TRBD1 matching 9 bases. J gave up 10 bases and V 4 bases, and 19 bases lay outside the gene matches. The CDR3 extends over 17 amino acids. CDR1 is SEHNR and CDR2 is FQNEAQ in the germline V gene (reference sequence). DNA of the CDR3: TGTGCCAGCAGCTCAGGGACAGGGATGTTCCGAACGGGTATCTACACCTTC. Its protein product is CASSSGTGMFRTGIYTF.

V usage is TRBV4-1 and J usage is TRBJ2-5; the D gene could be TRBD1 or TRBD2 (5 bases each). Trimming pared 1 base from V and 1 base from J, leaving 19 bases between. CDR3 length: 18 amino acids. Germline V lookup: CDR1 MGHRA, CDR2 YSYEKL. The CDR3 reads CASSQVFRTRDLQETQYF. The CDR3 DNA follows: TGCGCCAGCAGCCAAGTCTTCCGTACCCGGGACCTCCAAGAGACCCAGTACTTC.

The chain carries TRBV7-2 and TRBJ2-4, with D perhaps matching TRBD2 (6 bases). In germline, CDR1 is SGHTA, CDR2 FQGNSA. The V end was cut by 5 bases, the J end by 7 bases, with 18 bases between. This CDR3 comprises 15 residues. The chain's CDR3 is CASSAGSGLENIQYF. The CDR3 nucleotides read TGTGCCAGCAGCGCAGGTTCGGGACTCGAGAACATTCAGTACTTC.

This sequence joins TRBV7-9 and TRBJ2-3, with D possibly being TRBD2 (6 bases). Germline V gene lookup returns CDR1 SEHNR and CDR2 FQNEAQ (reference sequence). CDR3 length: 15 amino acids. V lost 5 bases and J 1 base, leaving 13 bases between the germline ends. CDR3 protein: CASSGRDSRTDTQYF. The CDR3 nucleotides are TGTGCCAGCAGCGGGCGGGACTCCCGCACAGATACGCAGTATTTT.

The V call is TRBV14, the J call TRBJ1-2; the D is unclear. The CDR3 loop spans 13 amino acids. Trimming left V 1 base short and J 0 bases short, with 3 bases between. From germline, CDR1 is SGHDN and CDR2 FVKESK. This CDR3 reads CASSQGANYGYTF. Here the CDR3 DNA reads TGTGCCAGCAGCCAAGGGGCTAACTATGGCTACACCTTC.

The CDR3 reads CATSRDLPRRQGVEETQYF. The CDR3 coding sequence is TGTGCCACCAGCAGAGATCTTCCGAGGCGACAGGGAGTAGAAGAGACCCAGTACTTC. The chain joins TRBV15 to TRBJ2-5; 7 bases align to TRBD1. Per germline, CDR1 LNHNV and CDR2 YYDKDF (reference sequence). Trimming took 0 bases from V and 3 from J; bases not matched to a gene: 16. CDR3 size: 19 residues.

The rearrangement links TRBV10-3 to TRBJ1-1, with a weak D call TRBD1 (5 bases). There are 14 residues in the CDR3. V lost 1 base and J 1 base, leaving 7 bases between the germline ends. Germline CDR1 reads ENHRY; CDR2 reads SYGVKD. Here the CDR3 DNA reads TGTGCCATCAGTGAGTGGGGGGAGAACACTGAAGCTTTCTTT. It is translated as CAISEWGENTEAFF.

This chain connects TRBV27 to TRBJ2-7, with 11 bases aligning to TRBD1. Germline CDR1 MNHEY, CDR2 SMNVEV (reference sequence). Trimming took 3 bases from V and 3 from J; bases not matched to a gene: 4. The CDR3 has 15 amino acids. The CDR3 DNA follows: TGTGCCAGCAGTTTTTTCGGGACAGGGGGCTACGAGCAGTACTTC. It codes for CASSFFGTGGYEQYF.

The genes are TRBV11-1 and TRBJ2-3; unclear D gene. The germline gives CDR1 SGHAT, CDR2 FQDESV (reference sequence). V lost 8 bases and J 1 base, leaving 16 bases between the germline ends. The length of the CDR3 is 15 residues. The CDR3 reads CASPFEVRCTDTQYF. CDR3 sequence (DNA): TGTGCCAGCCCCTTTGAGGTCAGGTGCACAGATACGCAGTATTTT.

The chain has TRBV5-8 and TRBJ2-4; 9 bases are a match to TRBD1. The CDR3 totals 14 residues. J was trimmed by 8 bases and V by 0 bases; bases with no gene match: 3. The germline gives CDR1 SGHTS, CDR2 YDEGEE. The CDR3 DNA follows: TGTGCCAGCAGCTTGGACAGGGGGCGTGACATTCAGTACTTC. Translating gives CASSLDRGRDIQYF.

V usage is TRBV29-1 and J usage is TRBJ1-1, with 8 positions matching TRBD1. Losses at the gene ends were 6 bases for V and 1 base for J; bases not matched to a gene: 7. Germline CDR1 is SQVTM and CDR2 is ANQGSEA. The CDR3 covers 14 residues. DNA for the CDR3: TGCAGCGTCGTTAGAGACAGGGGGAACACTGAAGCTTTCTTT. This gives the protein CSVVRDRGNTEAFF.

This chain uses TRBV5-8 with TRBJ2-3, with 14 bases lining up with TRBD2. The CDR3 is 17 amino acids. The V segment lost 0 bases and the J segment 4 bases; nucleotides outside the gene matches: 4. Germline CDR1 reads SGHTS; CDR2 reads YDEGEE. CDR3 loop: CASSLAGLAGGPDTQYF. DNA of the CDR3: TGTGCCAGCAGCTTGGCTGGACTAGCGGGAGGTCCAGATACGCAGTATTTT.

The genes are TRBV28 and TRBJ2-2; 13 nucleotides align to TRBD2. The germline V gene encodes CDR1 MDHEN and CDR2 SYDVKM. Unmatched junction bases numbered 3, after V lost 4 bases and J lost 1 base. The CDR3 is made up of 17 amino acids. The CDR3 region is CASSSTSGRRNTGELFF. The CDR3 DNA is TGTGCCAGCAGTTCGACTAGCGGGAGGCGGAACACCGGGGAGCTGTTTTTT.

V is TRBV9 and J is TRBJ2-2, with 11 bases aligning to TRBD2. CDR1 is SGDLS and CDR2 is YYNGEE in the germline V gene. The V gene end was trimmed by 4 bases and the J gene end by 4 bases; junction bases not matched to a gene: 6. CDR3 length equals 16 residues. CDR3 bases: TGTGCCAGCAGCCCTCGACTAGCGGGGCCCACCGGGGAGCTGTTTTTT. Encoded protein: CASSPRLAGPTGELFF.

The rearrangement joins TRBV6-2 or TRBV6-3 to TRBJ1-2; D gene ambiguous. This CDR3 contains 13 residues. Germline V gene data show CDR1 as MNHEY and CDR2 as SVGEGT. V lost 2 bases and J lost 8, with 12 bases in between. The CDR3 DNA is TGTGCCAGCAGTTACACGGAGCCTTCGGGCTACACCTTC. This gives the protein CASSYTEPSGYTF.

The chain uses TRBV7-8 and TRBJ2-7; unclear D gene. Trimming cost V 5 bases and J 7 bases, with 15 bases left between them. CDR1 is SGHVS, CDR2 FQNEAQ, per germline. The CDR3 has 13 residues. The CDR3 sequence: CASSPGFTEEQYF. The CDR3 nucleotides read TGTGCCAGCAGCCCCGGATTTACTGAGGAGCAGTACTTC.

The chain carries TRBV6-6 and TRBJ2-7; the D is unclear. This CDR3 is 14 amino acids long. Trimming pared 6 bases from V and 3 bases from J, leaving 15 bases between. Germline CDR1 MNHNY, CDR2 SVGAGI (reference sequence). The CDR3 bases are TGTGCCAGCAGCCCCGGGTCATTCTACTACGAGCAGTACTTC. Translation: CASSPGSFYYEQYF.

The rearrangement uses TRBV15 and TRBJ2-7, with 8 positions matching TRBD1. Per the germline V gene, CDR1 is LNHNV and CDR2 is YYDKDF (reference sequence). The CDR3 spans 15 residues. The V gene end was trimmed by 1 base and the J gene end by 2 bases; junction bases not matched to a gene: 4. The CDR3 region has the DNA TGTGCCACCAGCAGAGGAAGACAGGGGACCTACGAGCAGTACTTC. It codes for CATSRGRQGTYEQYF.

This rearrangement joins TRBV18 to TRBJ2-3; 11 positions match TRBD1. Per the germline V gene, CDR1 is KGHSH and CDR2 is LQKENI. The CDR3 is 18 residues long. Trimming took 1 base from V and 4 from J; bases not matched to a gene: 10. The DNA of the CDR3 is TGTGCCAGCTCACCACTCAGGTGGGGACAGGGGGTCTCAGATACGCAGTATTTT. Translation: CASSPLRWGQGVSDTQYF.

V usage is TRBV4-3 and J usage is TRBJ2-2; 8 bases agree with TRBD2. From germline, CDR1 is LGHNA and CDR2 YSLEER. V gave up 3 bases and J gave up 6 bases; unmatched junction bases: 9. There are 16 residues in the CDR3. The CDR3 protein is CASSHAPGLGAGELFF. The CDR3 bases are TGCGCCAGCAGCCATGCCCCGGGACTAGGGGCCGGGGAGCTGTTTTTT.

A few counts support this clone. J is TRBJ1-1 and V is TRBV18; 7 nucleotides line up with TRBD1. There are 16 residues in the CDR3. The J segment lost 0 bases and the V segment lost 3 bases, leaving 7 bases of the junction unmatched. The germline V gene has CDR1 KGHSH and CDR2 LQKENI. The CDR3 region is CASSPTRGGLNTEAFF. The DNA of the CDR3 is TGTGCCAGCTCACCGACCAGGGGGGGATTGAACACTGAAGCTTTCTTT.

This chain uses TRBV10-3 with TRBJ1-5, with 7 bases identical to TRBD1. CDR1 and CDR2 from the germline V gene are ENHRY and SYGVKD. With V trimmed by 11 bases and J by 0 bases, 4 bases remained unmatched. This CDR3 contains 13 residues. CDR3 sequence: CAVGTDSNQPQHF. Written as DNA, the CDR3 is TGTGCCGTCGGGACAGATAGCAATCAGCCCCAGCATTTT.

This chain uses TRBV10-3 with TRBJ2-7; 8 bases align to TRBD2. Germline V gives CDR1 ENHRY, CDR2 SYGVKD. The CDR3 has 15 residues. Trimming cost V 10 bases and J 0 bases; bases outside gene matches: 11. CDR3 loop: CATAPWREDSYEQYF. The CDR3 DNA sequence: TGTGCCACCGCCCCCTGGCGGGAGGACTCCTACGAGCAGTACTTC.

The V gene is TRBV5-1, the J gene TRBJ2-3; D may be TRBD1 (6 bases). The germline gives CDR1 SGHRS, CDR2 YFSETQ. The CDR3 runs 14 residues. The V gene lost 6 bases and the J gene lost 2 bases, with 13 bases spanning the gap. CDR3 in DNA: TGCGCCAGCAAGGGGGAGCCCTCCACAGATACGCAGTATTTT. It specifies CASKGEPSTDTQYF.